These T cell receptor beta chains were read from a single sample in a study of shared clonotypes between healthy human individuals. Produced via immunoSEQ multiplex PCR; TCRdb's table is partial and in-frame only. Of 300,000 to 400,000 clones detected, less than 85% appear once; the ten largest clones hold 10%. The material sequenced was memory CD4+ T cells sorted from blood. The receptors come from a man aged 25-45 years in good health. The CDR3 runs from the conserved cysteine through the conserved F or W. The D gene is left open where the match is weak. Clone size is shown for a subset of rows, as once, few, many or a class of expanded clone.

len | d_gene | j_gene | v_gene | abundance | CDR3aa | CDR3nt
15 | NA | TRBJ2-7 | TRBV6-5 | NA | CASSRKGGQIYEQYF | TGTGCCAGCAGTAGAAAGGGCGGACAGATTTACGAGCAGTACTTC
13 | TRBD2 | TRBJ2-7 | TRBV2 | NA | CASEGGSRDEQYF | TGTGCCAGCGAGGGCGGGAGCAGGGACGAGCAGTACTTC
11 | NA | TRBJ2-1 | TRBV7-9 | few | CASSLKGEQFF | TGTGCCAGCAGCTTAAAGGGTGAGCAGTTCTTC
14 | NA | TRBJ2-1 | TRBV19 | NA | CASSIGVRSDEQFF | TGTGCCAGTAGTATAGGGGTACGATCCGATGAGCAGTTCTTC
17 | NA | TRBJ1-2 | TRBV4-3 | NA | CASSQVGEETGSYGYTF | TGCGCCAGCAGCCAAGTTGGAGAGGAGACCGGGAGCTATGGCTACACCTTC
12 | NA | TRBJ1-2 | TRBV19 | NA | CASSTAGYGYTF | TGTGCCAGTAGTACGGCTGGCTATGGCTACACCTTC
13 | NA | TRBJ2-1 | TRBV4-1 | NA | CASSHPGNNEQFF | TGCGCCAGCAGCCACCCGGGAAACAATGAGCAGTTCTTC
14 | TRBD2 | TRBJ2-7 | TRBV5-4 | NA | CASRPSAGVYEQYF | TGTGCCAGCAGACCTTCTGCGGGAGTCTACGAGCAGTACTTC
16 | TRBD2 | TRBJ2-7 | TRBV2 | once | CASRVGAGVEDYEQYF | TGTGCCAGCCGGGTTGGGGCGGGAGTGGAGGATTACGAGCAGTACTTC
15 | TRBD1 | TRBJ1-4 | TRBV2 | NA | CASSGKDRGNEKLFF | TGTGCCAGCAGTGGGAAGGACAGGGGTAATGAAAAACTGTTTTTT
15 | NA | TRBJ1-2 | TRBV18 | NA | CASSQSRGPNYGYTF | TGTGCCAGCTCACAATCTCGTGGGCCTAACTATGGCTACACCTTC
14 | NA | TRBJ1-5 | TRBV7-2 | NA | CASSLVRGNQPQHF | TGTGCCAGCAGCTTAGTAAGGGGCAATCAGCCCCAGCATTTT
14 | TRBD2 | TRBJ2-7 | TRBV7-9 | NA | CASSPVAGAGEQYF | TGTGCCAGCAGTCCCGTAGCGGGCGCCGGCGAGCAGTACTTC
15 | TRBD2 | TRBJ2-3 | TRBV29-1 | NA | CSVVSGARSTDTQYF | TGCAGCGTTGTGAGCGGGGCCAGGAGCACAGATACGCAGTATTTT
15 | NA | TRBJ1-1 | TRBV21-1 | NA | CASRRILVGNTEAFF | TGTGCCAGCAGACGCATACTCGTCGGGAACACTGAAGCTTTCTTT
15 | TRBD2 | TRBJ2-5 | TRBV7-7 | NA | CASSRNLAVQETQYF | TGTGCCAGCAGCCGGAACCTAGCGGTACAAGAGACCCAGTACTTC
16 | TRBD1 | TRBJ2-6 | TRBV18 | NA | CASSPDRGRWANVLTF | TGTGCCAGCTCACCGGACAGGGGCCGGTGGGCCAACGTCCTGACTTTC
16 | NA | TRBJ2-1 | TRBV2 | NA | CASNESRLGSYNEQFF | TGTGCCAGCAATGAATCCCGACTCGGTTCCTACAATGAGCAGTTCTTC
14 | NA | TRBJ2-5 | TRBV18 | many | CASSPPYRDETQYF | TGTGCCAGCTCACCACCGTACAGGGATGAGACCCAGTACTTC
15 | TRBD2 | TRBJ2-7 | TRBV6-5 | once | CASSQYSGRGYEQYF | TGTGCCAGCAGTCAATATAGCGGGAGAGGCTACGAGCAGTACTTC
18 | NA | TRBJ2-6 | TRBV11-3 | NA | CASSLVGPGLSGANVLTF | TGTGCCAGCAGCTTAGTAGGTCCGGGGCTCTCTGGGGCCAACGTCCTGACTTTC
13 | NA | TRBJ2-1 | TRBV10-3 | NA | CAISVPADNEQFF | TGTGCCATCAGTGTACCGGCGGACAATGAGCAGTTCTTC
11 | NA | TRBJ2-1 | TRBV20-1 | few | CSASNYNEQFF | TGCAGTGCCTCCAACTACAATGAGCAGTTCTTC
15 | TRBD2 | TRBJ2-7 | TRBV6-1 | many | CASRGLADPSYEQYF | TGTGCCAGCAGGGGACTAGCGGACCCCTCCTACGAGCAGTACTTC
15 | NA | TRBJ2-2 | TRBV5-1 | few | CASSPDGANTGELFF | TGCGCCAGCAGTCCCGACGGGGCGAACACCGGGGAGCTGTTTTTT
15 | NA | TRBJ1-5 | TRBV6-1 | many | CASIDTARNYQPQHF | TGTGCCAGCATCGACACGGCCCGAAACTATCAGCCCCAGCATTTT
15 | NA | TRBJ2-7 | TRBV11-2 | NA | CASSLGLAQQGEQYF | TGTGCCAGCAGCTTAGGACTAGCGCAACAGGGGGAGCAGTACTTC
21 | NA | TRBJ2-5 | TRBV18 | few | CASSPRDLTGATPPGQETQYF | TGTGCCAGCTCACCACGAGACTTAACGGGGGCAACACCGCCGGGGCAAGAGACCCAGTACTTC
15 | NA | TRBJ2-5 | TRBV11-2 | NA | CASSFGSISKETQYF | TGTGCCAGCAGCTTCGGTTCTATCAGTAAAGAGACCCAGTACTTC
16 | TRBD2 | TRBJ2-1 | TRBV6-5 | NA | CASSYRTSGTYNEQFF | TGTGCCAGCAGTTATCGGACTAGCGGGACGTACAATGAGCAGTTCTTC
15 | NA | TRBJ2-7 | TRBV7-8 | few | CASSLGGLINYEQYF | TGTGCCAGCAGCTTAGGGGGACTGATCAATTACGAGCAGTACTTC
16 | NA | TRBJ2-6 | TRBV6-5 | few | CASSYSRSTGANVLTF | TGTGCCAGCAGTTACTCCCGATCTACTGGGGCCAACGTCCTGACTTTC
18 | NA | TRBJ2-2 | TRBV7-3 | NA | CASSLTPDGRDNTGELFF | TGTGCCAGCAGCTTAACCCCCGATGGGCGGGATAACACCGGGGAGCTGTTTTTT